This T cell receptor (beta chain) stems from a study of T cells in localized non-small cell lung cancer. General observations from the study: Median detection of top 100 tumor clones in adjacent lung was over 45 clones. Since sequencing was restricted to only one region of the tumor, intratumor heterogeneity remains a possibility. Compared with tumor, uninvolved adjacent lung displayed greater T cell clonality, ranking highest overall. Density of T cells in blood, when higher, went with longer overall survival.

CDR3 length equals 12 residues. Per the germline V gene, CDR1 is SNHLY and CDR2 is FYNNEI. With 6 bases removed from V and 7 bases from J, the gap between germline ends came to 13 bases. Comment on this clone: Its antigen is unknown.

Generated by immunoSEQ multiplex PCR, the TCRdb table keeps only in-frame clones and is missing some. The sample has 15,000 to 20,000 clones, more than 65% seen once; the top ten hold 30%. The chain employs TRBV2 and TRBJ2-7, with D possibly called TRBD1 or TRBD2 (5 bases each). The receptor was derived from a male donor aged 60 or over with stage I lung adenocarcinoma. Sequences were derived from peripheral blood, sampled before any cancer treatment. The CDR3 DNA is TGTGCCAGCAGAGCTACGGGACGGGAGCAGTACTTC. It specifies CASRATGREQYF.